This T cell receptor (beta chain) was profiled in a study of breast tumors, draining lymph nodes, adjacent tissues. Whole-study findings and limits: Data only fit, rather than demonstrated, lymph node origin of most tumor T cells. Tumor and nontumor repertoires were significantly more similar in luminal-like than in basal-like breast cancer.

Per the germline V gene, CDR1 is DFQATT and CDR2 is SNEGSKA (reference sequence). Deletions cut 0 bases from V and 7 bases from J, with 16 bases between. This CDR3 region has 16 residues. Ten or more counts support this clonotype. What it binds is unknown. TCRdb re-analysed the multiplex PCR reads in MiXCR, keeping a single row per CDR3 protein. The sample has 66,000 or so distinct CDR3 sequences; approximately 40% are singletons. J is TRBJ1-6 and V is TRBV20-1; no reliable D call. The sample consisted of breast tumor tissue. This clonotype was obtained from a female donor with breast cancer. Some clones in this sample may be carry-over from other donors' samples. CDR3 protein: CSARDLTSGPNSPLHF. CDR3 bases: TGCAGTGCTAGAGATCTGACGAGCGGACCAAATTCACCCCTCCACTTT.